This T cell receptor beta chain comes out of a study of blood T cell repertoires in COVID-19. At the level of the study: Samples representing acute and convalescent COVID-19 were sourced from the United States, Italy and Spain. In each case, the material was cDNA or gDNA derived from T cells, B-cell-depleted T cells, or PBMCs.

The CDR3 sequence is 16 residues long. Trimming shortened V by 3 bases and J by 2 bases, and 14 bases separated the two germline ends. Germline V gene lookup returns CDR1 LNHDA and CDR2 SQIVND (reference sequence). As originally analysed: How many nucleated cells were present was estimated from reference gene primer amplification. The repertoire was sequenced with immunoSEQ multiplex PCR; TCRdb's copy has only in-frame clones and lacks some. The D gene and trimming were derived from the DNA, and the V and J assignments and clone size from that table. The sample shows around 150,000 clones, about four fifths of them seen only once.

The chain joins TRBV19 to TRBJ1-3; a possible D gene is TRBD1 (6 bases). The sample consisted of peripheral blood. This receptor was identified in a man between 65 and 85 years old with acute or convalescent COVID-19. The DNA of the CDR3 is TGTGCCAGTAGTATGACCCGGACAGTAGCTGGAAACACCATATATTTT. It codes for CASSMTRTVAGNTIYF.